The 25 T cell receptor beta chains listed next were all sequenced from one sample in a study of cytomegalovirus exposure and HLA in healthy donors. In the PCR, 60 Vbeta and 13 Jbeta primers were used. This table comes from immunoSEQ multiplex PCR, and its TCRdb copy is limited to in-frame clones, with some not included. The table lists over 150,000 clones, almost 80% of them singletons. The sample comprised PBMCs. These receptors were obtained from a woman between 45 and 60 years old in good health and CMV-seronegative.

This sequence joins TRBV5-4 and TRBJ1-2, with a possible D match to TRBD1 (6 bases). The CDR3 sequence is 14 residues long. CDR1 and CDR2 from the germline V gene are SGHNT and YYREEE (reference sequence). V was trimmed by 5 bases and J by 4 bases, leaving 15 bases between them. The CDR3: CASRPTGQPYGYTF. For the CDR3, the DNA is TGTGCCAGCAGACCCACTGGACAGCCCTATGGCTACACCTTC.

V usage is TRBV7-8 and J usage is TRBJ2-7, with D unresolved. Per germline, CDR1 SGHVS and CDR2 FQNEAQ. The length of the CDR3 is 12 residues. V lost 5 bases and J 4 bases, leaving 9 bases between the germline ends. In DNA form, the CDR3 reads TGTGCCAGCAGCCACGAGAGGTACGAGCAGTACTTC. Protein sequence: CASSHERYEQYF.

This clone appeared a few times. The chain carries TRBV6-1 and TRBJ2-7; TRBD2 might be the D (7 bases). Trimming shortened V by 2 bases and J by 2 bases, and 19 bases separated the two germline ends. The length of the CDR3 is 17 residues. CDR1 and CDR2 (germline): MNHNS, SASEGT. CDR3 nucleotides: TGTGCCAGCAGTGAACCGTTCCATGGAGGGGGGGCCTACGAGCAGTACTTC. Protein: CASSEPFHGGGAYEQYF.

This clone appeared a few times. The chain joins TRBV6-1 to TRBJ1-3; the D gene is possibly TRBD1 (6 bases). The CDR3 consists of 20 residues. Trimming stripped 1 base from V and 0 bases from J, with 22 bases between. In germline, CDR1 is MNHNS, CDR2 SASEGT. CDR3 region: CASSEVVGPGASLSGNTIYF. As DNA, the CDR3 is TGTGCCAGCAGTGAAGTAGTGGGGCCAGGGGCCTCGCTCTCTGGAAACACCATATATTTT.

The chain uses TRBV5-4 and TRBJ1-1; a weak D match, TRBD1 (6 bases). Germline V CDR1 and CDR2: SGHNT, YYREEE (reference sequence). V was clipped by 6 bases and J by 8 bases, with 14 bases between them. CDR3 length: 12 amino acids. CDR3 DNA: TGTGCCAGCACCCTTGTGGGGACAGAAGCTTTCTTT. This gives the protein CASTLVGTEAFF.

The V and J genes are TRBV19 and TRBJ2-5, with D possibly being TRBD1 (5 bases). CDR1 is LNHDA, CDR2 SQIVND, per germline (reference sequence). V lost 5 bases to trimming and J lost 3 bases, with 13 bases between them. The CDR3 is 14 residues long. The CDR3 DNA reads as TGTGCCAGTAGTTGGTGGGGCAGGGAAGAGACCCAGTACTTC. Translation gives CASSWWGREETQYF.

The V gene is TRBV27, the J gene TRBJ1-1; D is perhaps TRBD1 (6 bases). V lost 5 bases, J lost 6 bases, and 22 bases lay in between. This CDR3 region has 16 residues. Germline V CDR1 and CDR2: MNHEY, SMNVEV (reference sequence). The CDR3 loop is CASSPLPTGRQAEAFF. The DNA of the CDR3 is TGTGCCAGCAGTCCCCTACCCACAGGGCGCCAGGCTGAAGCTTTCTTT.

The sample holds a few counts of this clone. This chain links TRBV6-6 with TRBJ2-7; 8 nucleotides align to TRBD1. V gave up 2 bases and J gave up 0 bases; unmatched junction bases: 3. Germline CDR1 MNHNY, CDR2 SVGAGI (reference sequence). The length of the CDR3 is 15 residues. The CDR3 region has the DNA TGTGCCAGCAGTTACGGGGACAGGATCTCCTACGAGCAGTACTTC. Translating it yields CASSYGDRISYEQYF.

This clone was observed a single time. The chain uses TRBV19 and TRBJ1-5; 7 bases match TRBD1. Germline V lookup: CDR1 LNHDA, CDR2 SQIVND (reference sequence). The CDR3 contains 12 residues. The junction had 4 bases not matched to a gene; V was cut back by 5 bases and J by 9 bases. The CDR3 is CASSLDRWPQHF. The CDR3, as DNA: TGTGCCAGTAGTTTGGACAGGTGGCCCCAGCATTTT.

The chain combines TRBV7-3 with TRBJ2-1, with 12 bases fitting TRBD2. The germline V gene encodes CDR1 SGHTA and CDR2 FQGTGA. Unmatched junction bases numbered 4, after V lost 5 bases and J lost 5 bases. This CDR3 spans 15 amino acids. For the CDR3, the DNA is TGTGCCAGCAGCAAGGGACTAGCGGGCGACAATGAGCAGTTCTTC. Amino acid sequence: CASSKGLAGDNEQFF.

The CDR3 DNA is TGTGCCAGCAGTTCAGACTCATTAGCCAAAAACATTCAGTACTTC. Its protein product is CASSSDSLAKNIQYF. The J gene is TRBJ2-4, the V gene TRBV27; D call uncertain. The germline V gene encodes CDR1 MNHEY and CDR2 SMNVEV (reference sequence). Deletions cut 4 bases from V and 0 bases from J, with 10 bases between. This CDR3 contains 15 residues.

V and J are TRBV19 and TRBJ1-1, with TRBD1 as a possible D gene (6 bases). Germline CDR1 is LNHDA and CDR2 is SQIVND (reference sequence). This CDR3 contains 13 residues. V gave up 5 bases and J gave up 5 bases, with 12 bases separating them. CDR3 in amino acids: CASSEQRGTEAFF. In nucleotides, the CDR3 is TGTGCCAGTAGTGAACAGAGGGGGACTGAAGCTTTCTTT.

The rearrangement joins TRBV10-2 to TRBJ2-3; 15 nucleotides match TRBD2. Germline loops: CDR1 WSHSY, CDR2 SAAADI. Trimming took 6 bases from V and 0 from J; bases not matched to a gene: 4. This CDR3 is built from 17 residues. The CDR3: CASRGLAGGKSTDTQYF. The CDR3 nucleotides are TGCGCCAGCAGAGGACTAGCGGGGGGGAAGAGCACAGATACGCAGTATTTT.

V and J are TRBV19 and TRBJ2-2; D perhaps matches TRBD1 (5 bases). Germline V gene sequence: CDR1 LNHDA, CDR2 SQIVND (reference sequence). The length of the CDR3 is 14 residues. The ends were cut back, 0 bases at V and 7 bases at J, with 9 bases in the middle. CDR3 region: CASSIDRVGGELFF. In nucleotides, the CDR3 is TGTGCCAGTAGTATAGACAGGGTAGGCGGGGAGCTGTTTTTT.

This clone was seen only once. J is TRBJ2-2 and V is TRBV6-6, with 8 bases that match TRBD1. Looked up from germline, CDR1 is MNHNY and CDR2 is SVGAGI (reference sequence). After removal of 7 bases from V and 7 bases from J, the junction contained 11 bases not matched to a gene. The CDR3 is 15 residues long. CDR3 nucleotides: TGTGCCAGCAACCCGGACAGGGCATTCGACGGGGAGCTGTTTTTT. As protein: CASNPDRAFDGELFF.

The chain joins TRBV14 to TRBJ2-2; D is unclear. The length of the CDR3 is 16 residues. Looked up from germline, CDR1 is SGHDN and CDR2 is FVKESK. The V and J ends lost 1 base and 0 bases respectively, with 9 bases between them. This chain's CDR3 is CASSQVWPPNTGELFF. For the CDR3, the DNA is TGTGCCAGCAGCCAAGTTTGGCCCCCGAACACCGGGGAGCTGTTTTTT.

The chain has TRBV5-1 and TRBJ2-5, with TRBD1 matching 10 bases. V was pared by 3 bases and J by 6 bases, with 5 bases of the junction left unmatched. The CDR3 spans 14 residues. Germline lookup yields CDR1 SGHRS and CDR2 YFSETQ. The CDR3 spells CASSSGTGAQTQYF. The CDR3 DNA reads TGCGCCAGCAGCTCCGGGACAGGGGCACAGACCCAGTACTTC.

This clone was counted a few times. The chain carries TRBV19 and TRBJ2-3, with D possibly being TRBD2 (6 bases). Trimming shortened V by 2 bases and J by 6 bases, and 15 bases separated the two germline ends. Germline CDR1 reads LNHDA; CDR2 reads SQIVND (reference sequence). The CDR3 sequence is 15 residues long. In DNA, the CDR3 is TGTGCCAGTAGTATACTAGGAGGGGCACGGGATACGCAGTATTTT. This encodes CASSILGGARDTQYF.

This sequence joins TRBV5-8 and TRBJ1-6; TRBD1 might be the D (5 bases). This CDR3 comprises 13 residues. CDR1 is SGHTS and CDR2 is YDEGEE in the germline V gene. V lost 4 bases to trimming and J lost 7 bases, with 9 bases between them. The CDR3 here is CASSLEGNSPLHF. DNA for the CDR3: TGTGCCAGCAGCCTGGAGGGGAATTCACCCCTCCACTTT.

The chain is built from TRBV29-1 and TRBJ2-5; TRBD1 matches at 10 bases. V lost 1 base, J lost 6 bases, and 2 bases stayed unmatched. CDR3 length: 13 amino acids. Germline CDR1 SQVTM, CDR2 ANQGSEA. CDR3 loop: CSVEGQGAKTQYF. DNA of the CDR3: TGCAGCGTTGAAGGACAGGGGGCAAAGACCCAGTACTTC.

This rearrangement joins TRBV7-2 to TRBJ2-1, with TRBD2 identical over 14 bases. V gave up 6 bases and J gave up 12 bases; unmatched junction bases: 13. The CDR3 runs to 16 residues. CDR1 is SGHTA and CDR2 is FQGNSA in the germline V gene. This CDR3 reads CASSQLRGTSGGGQFF. As DNA, the CDR3 is TGTGCCAGCAGTCAACTGCGTGGGACTAGCGGGGGTGGGCAGTTCTTC.

This rearrangement joins TRBV27 to TRBJ1-2, with unresolved D. The CDR3 length is 14 residues. Between the trimmed V and J ends, which lost 6 bases and 2 bases, there was a span of 13 bases. Germline CDR1 MNHEY, CDR2 SMNVEV (reference sequence). The CDR3 coding sequence is TGTGCCAGCAGGCTCCTGACGGGGAACTATGGCTACACCTTC. Translated: CASRLLTGNYGYTF.

A few counts support this clone. The same CDR3 can be traced to other DNA sequences in this sample. The V gene is TRBV9, the J gene TRBJ2-7, with 9 bases matching TRBD1. The CDR3 totals 14 residues. V was clipped by 4 bases and J by 2 bases; unmatched bases: 4. The V gene's germline CDR1 is SGDLS and CDR2 YYNGEE. DNA for the CDR3: TGTGCCAGCAGCCCCGGGACAGGGCCCTACGAGCAGTACTTC. Translation gives CASSPGTGPYEQYF.

The V gene is TRBV6-1, the J gene TRBJ1-1, with a possible D match to TRBD1 (6 bases). Germline CDR1 and CDR2: MNHNS and SASEGT. This CDR3 spans 13 amino acids. V was pared by 6 bases and J by 1 base, with 9 bases between. The CDR3: CASRSGENTEAFF. The CDR3 nucleotides read TGTGCCAGCAGATCAGGGGAGAACACTGAAGCTTTCTTT.

V and J are TRBV21-1 and TRBJ1-5. TRBV21-1 is a recognized pseudogene. The CDR3 has 15 amino acids. DNA for the CDR3: TGTGCCACCAAATCTAGGCGGAGACGCAATCAGCCCCAGCATTTT. Its translation: CATKSRRRRNQPQHF.